This T cell receptor beta chain comes out of a study of T cell repertoires in aging, cancer and after chemotherapy. Study overall: Donor ages fell into six groups from 30 or younger up to 70 or older.

This clonotype is deemed medium-sized. What it binds is not known. The template was genomic DNA from peripheral blood, not RNA. Trimming pared 8 bases from V and 3 bases from J, leaving 10 bases between. Germline assignment: CDR1 MNHNS and CDR2 SASEGT. The CDR3 runs to 12 residues. Multiplex touch-down PCR with TRB-A/B primers amplified rearranged V-D-J TRB sequences. TCRdb processed the multiplex PCR reads anew with MiXCR; each CDR3 protein has one entry. Of over 8,500 distinct CDR3 sequences in the sample, approximately 25% are singletons; the top ten hold approximately 2.4%. Points from the study as a whole: Compared with age-matched healthy donors, untreated hematological or solid cancer patients showed higher blood TCR clonality. Loss of evenness, beyond lost richness, contributed to age-related TCR diversity decline in cancer patients. In each cancer cohort, median generation probability increased across chemotherapy, suggesting thymic output rebounded.

V gene TRBV6-1 combines with J gene TRBJ1-1; unclear D gene. The TCR sequence derives from a human donor in good health. The specimen sequenced was blood. CDR3 loop: CASGGGYTEAFF. CDR3 in DNA: TGTGCCAGCGGTGGAGGATACACTGAAGCTTTCTTT.